The TCR beta chain described here comes from a study of Ad26.COV2.S vaccination and SARS-CoV-2 variants listed by TCRdb under 2021. Turning to the overall study: Donors in the vaccine arm were drawn from COV1001, a phase I-IIa trial of Ad26.COV2.S in healthy adults that was multicentre, randomized, double-blind and placebo-controlled. TCRbeta repertoire sequencing served as the tool for gauging how specific and how broad the SARS-CoV-2-reactive T cell receptors were following Ad26.COV2.S vaccination. Investigators remained blinded to trial group allocation during experiments and outcome assessment. Dosing of Ad26.COV2.S was intramuscular, at either 5x10^10 or 1x10^11 viral particles, delivered as one shot or as two shots spaced 56 days apart. Trial participants were randomized into five groups of five, in which low-dose or high-dose Ad26.COV2.S was given once or twice, or placebo was given on both occasions. A total of 32 samples were included in the TCR-sequenced set, comprising around 19 Ad26.COV2.S vaccine recipients, 5 placebo recipients and 8 SARS-CoV-2 convalescent individuals. The paper as a whole reports these results and caveats: It was noted by the authors that total T cell responses may have been underestimated by the TCR breadth and depth analyses. Non-spike TCR breadth was comparable between vaccine and placebo recipients, consistent with the vaccine containing only spike. Higher spike-specific TCR breadth was observed in Ad26.COV2.S recipients than in placebo recipients (P = 0.0014). Comparing responses between vaccine doses or regimens was not something the study was powered to do. After vaccination, substantial breadth of spike-specific CD8+ and CD4+ T cell responses was reported.

The sample's treatment or condition label, decoded: roughly 19 received Ad26.COV2.S at low or high dose, single or two shots; roughly 5 received placebo; per-sample allocation not given. For vaccine and placebo recipients, repertoires were sequenced using samples collected on day 63 after the first injection. Between 29 July and 7 August 2020, Cohort 1b enrolled 25 adults aged 18-55 years at one site in Boston, USA. Ad26.COV2.S consisted of a replication-incompetent adenovirus type 26 vector by which a prefusion-stabilized SARS-CoV-2 spike protein from the original Wuhan strain was expressed. Of note for this clone: Its target antigen remains unknown. No much larger clone is present one base from it, and per-base qualities are unavailable.

The germline V gene encodes CDR1 SGHKS and CDR2 YYEKEE (reference sequence). V is pruned by 4 bases and J by 0 bases, leaving 9 bases of the junction without a gene match. The CDR3 covers 18 residues, taking in both the cysteine and the phenylalanine. Just CDR3 DNA is preserved here, 54 bases in frame from base 1. The immunoSEQ Assay was the method used to sequence TCRbeta CDR3 regions. After extraction, genomic DNA underwent amplification by bias-controlled multiplex PCR, followed by high-throughput sequencing. The authors processed their data as follows. Collapsing and filtering of sequences were performed to quantify the absolute abundance of each unique TCRbeta CDR3 region. T cell fraction was estimated by normalization of TCRbeta template counts to usable DNA, with usable DNA being measured through amplification of reference genes present in all nucleated cells. Repertoire TCRs were annotated as SARS-CoV-2-specific when V gene, CDR3 amino acid sequence and J gene were exactly matched to a known reactive TCR set. The reference SARS-CoV-2 TCR set was derived from MIRA and filtered for enrichment in COVID-19-positive ImmuneCODE repertoires, a step that removed public or cross-reactive TCRs. Using the MIRA antigens, annotated TCRs were further analysed by specific ORF or by position within an ORF. Breadth was defined as annotated unique rearrangements over total unique productive rearrangements; depth was the summed frequency of those rearrangements. TCR breadth was compared between groups using two-sided Wilcoxon rank-sum tests. The immuneACCESS repertoire file appears here via TCRdb, limited to in-frame rearrangements. These files lack a portion of the clones; in checked studies, under half of the deficit traces to unresolved V genes, and the cause of the others is not known. The V and J calls and the clone size are those of that table, but D and trimming were determined from the DNA. This sample holds around 350,000 clones; about 85% were observed only once. The ten largest clones capture about 3.3% of the sample.

The source of this sequence is a person aged 18-65 years who received the Ad26.COV2.S COVID-19 vaccine or a placebo. The chain joins TRBV5-5 to TRBJ2-6, and TRBD1 aligns with 8 junction nucleotides. The specimen was peripheral blood, collected in a trial of Ad26.COV2.S vaccine versus placebo. The CDR3 protein is CASSTRTGLSSGANVLTF. The nucleotide sequence reads TGTGCCAGCAGCACACGGACAGGGTTAAGCTCTGGGGCCAACGTCCTGACTTTC.